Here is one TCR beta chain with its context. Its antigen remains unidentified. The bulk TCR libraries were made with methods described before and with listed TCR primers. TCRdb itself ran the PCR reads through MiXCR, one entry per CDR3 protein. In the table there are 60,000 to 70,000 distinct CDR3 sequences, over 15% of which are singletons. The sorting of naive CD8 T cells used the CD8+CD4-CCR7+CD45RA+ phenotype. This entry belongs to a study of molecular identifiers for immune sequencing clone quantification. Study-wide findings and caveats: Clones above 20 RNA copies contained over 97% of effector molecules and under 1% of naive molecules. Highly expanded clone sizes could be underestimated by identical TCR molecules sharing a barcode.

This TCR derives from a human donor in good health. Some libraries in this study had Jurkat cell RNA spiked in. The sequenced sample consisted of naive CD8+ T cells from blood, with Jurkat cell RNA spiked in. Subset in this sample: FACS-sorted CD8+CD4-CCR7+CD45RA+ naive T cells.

CDR3: CSASTFCSGSSYNEQFF. CDR3 DNA sequence: TGCAGTGCTAGTACCTTCTGTAGCGGGAGCTCCTACAATGAGCAGTTCTTC. The chain employs TRBV20-1 and TRBJ2-1, with 9 bases fitting TRBD2. Germline V gene sequence: CDR1 DFQATT, CDR2 SNEGSKA (reference sequence). V shed 3 bases, J shed 0 bases, and the junction held 9 bases outside the gene matches. This CDR3 comprises 17 residues.